Below, 16 T cell receptor beta chains from the same sample are listed, as sequenced in a study of Graves' ophthalmopathy and Graves' hyperthyroidism. CDR3 regions of TCR beta were amplified from RNA transcripts. First-round RT-PCR employed HTBI primers, with a second-round multiplex PCR after it. Each CDR3 protein is one row after TCRdb ran MiXCR on the multiplex PCR reads. The sample lists roughly 600,000 distinct CDR3 sequences, under 45% occurring once. The sample comprised peripheral blood or thyroid tissue (not recorded which). The source is an adult man with Graves' hyperthyroidism.

With regard to this clonotype: A much larger clone lies one base from this, so it may be a read error. The chain combines TRBV10-3 with TRBJ2-2, with D possibly matching TRBD2 (6 bases). The CDR3 loop spans 16 amino acids. Germline CDR1 and CDR2: ENHRY and SYGVKD. For the CDR3, the DNA is TGTGCCACCAGTGATTTGATGGGGCGAGGGACCGGGGGGCTGTTTTTT. Its protein product is CATSDLMGRGTGGLFF.

This clonotype was picked up many times. V usage is TRBV6-5 and J usage is TRBJ2-5, with 10 nucleotides matching TRBD2. This CDR3 contains 17 residues. The germline CDR1 and CDR2 sequences are MNHEY and SVGAGI. V trimming: 0 bases; J trimming: 3 bases; junction bases outside the gene matches: 7. The CDR3 region is CASSYSTGLAFEETQYF. In DNA form, the CDR3 reads TGTGCCAGCAGTTACTCGACGGGACTAGCGTTTGAAGAGACCCAGTACTTC.

V is TRBV10-3 and J is TRBJ1-3; D is ambiguous. The germline CDR1 and CDR2 sequences are ENHRY and SYGVKD. The CDR3 has 13 amino acids. The germline V and J ends were trimmed by 6 bases and 8 bases, with 14 bases remaining between them. The CDR3 region is CAISDIPPDTIYF. In DNA form, the CDR3 reads TGTGCCATCAGCGACATCCCCCCGGACACCATATATTTT.

This clonotype appeared many times. The gene calls are TRBV2 and TRBJ1-1, with TRBD1 matching 9 bases. The germline V gene has CDR1 SNHLY and CDR2 FYNNEI. Trimming removed 7 bases from V and 5 bases from J; junction bases left unmatched: 8. There are 14 residues in the CDR3. The CDR3 is CASIRWTGDTEAFF. The CDR3 DNA reads TGTGCCAGCATACGGTGGACAGGGGATACTGAAGCTTTCTTT.

The CDR3 here is CASSSGTGGNYGYTF. The CDR3, as DNA: TGTGCCAGCAGCTCGGGGACAGGGGGCAACTATGGCTACACCTTC. This rearrangement joins TRBV5-4 to TRBJ1-2; TRBD1 matches 12 bases. V lost 3 bases to trimming and J lost 2 bases; unmatched junction nucleotides: 2. Germline lookup yields CDR1 SGHNT and CDR2 YYREEE (reference sequence). The CDR3 contains 15 residues.

This clonotype appeared many times. The chain has TRBV6-1 and TRBJ1-5; tentatively, D is TRBD1 (5 bases). V dropped 5 bases and J dropped 7 bases, with 15 bases sitting between them. CDR1 is MNHNS and CDR2 is SASEGT in the germline V gene. The CDR3 covers 14 residues. CDR3 region: CASSLQDVRQPQHF. CDR3 nucleotides: TGTGCCAGCAGTTTACAGGACGTGCGCCAGCCCCAGCATTTT.

This rearrangement joins TRBV29-1 to TRBJ2-7; TRBD1 aligns across 7 bases. V gave up 0 bases and J gave up 2 bases; unmatched junction bases: 10. CDR1 is SQVTM and CDR2 is ANQGSEA in the germline V gene. The CDR3 sequence is 16 residues long. CDR3 amino acids: CSVEDLGTAYTYEQYF. The CDR3 DNA sequence: TGCAGCGTTGAAGATCTGGGGACAGCTTATACCTACGAGCAGTACTTC.

This clonotype was seen ten or more times. The junction departs from the called germline gene at one end, perhaps through a read error. V usage is TRBV20-1 and J usage is TRBJ1-1; D might be TRBD1 (6 bases). The V gene's germline CDR1 is DFQATT and CDR2 SNEGSKA (reference sequence). The length of the CDR3 is 12 residues. The CDR3 region has the DNA TGCAGTGCTAACAGGGAGAACACTGAGGCTTTCTTT. This sequence encodes CSANRENTEAFF.

Only a few counts were recorded for this clonotype. The chain has TRBV28 and TRBJ1-5; 12 nucleotides align to TRBD1. V dropped 6 bases and J dropped 2; count of bases not matched to a gene: 14. Germline V gene sequence: CDR1 MDHEN, CDR2 SYDVKM. There are 19 residues in the CDR3. The CDR3 protein is CASRPPGQGAHVGNQPQHF. The CDR3 DNA reads as TGTGCCAGCAGACCTCCGGGACAGGGGGCTCATGTTGGCAATCAGCCCCAGCATTTT.

This sequence joins TRBV7-3 and TRBJ2-2, with 7 bases aligning to TRBD2. After removal of 5 bases from V and 6 bases from J, the junction contained 21 bases not matched to a gene. In germline, CDR1 is SGHTA, CDR2 FQGTGA. The CDR3 is 19 amino acids. CDR3 in amino acids: CASSPRWTSSRAVPGELFF. In DNA form, the CDR3 reads TGTGCCAGCAGCCCCCGTTGGACTAGTTCTCGAGCGGTTCCCGGGGAGCTGTTTTTT. Together with reference TRBV7-3 and TRBJ2-2, the CDR3 gives the full variable domain: GAGVSQTPSNKVTEKGKYVELRCDPISGHTALYWYRQSLGQGPEFLIYFQGTGAADDSGLPNDRFFAVRPEGSVSTLKIQRTERGDSAVYLCASSPRWTSSRAVPGELFFGEGSRLTVL.

This clonotype was recorded at least ten times. V usage is TRBV10-1 and J usage is TRBJ2-7; D unresolved. Germline V gene sequence: CDR1 WNHNN, CDR2 SYGVQD (reference sequence). Trimming took 5 bases from V and 3 from J, leaving 14 bases between them. CDR3 size: 14 residues. Here the CDR3 reads CASSPAGLIYEQYF. CDR3 DNA: TGCGCCAGCAGTCCAGCCGGGTTAATCTACGAGCAGTACTTC.

Many counts were recorded for this clonotype. The germline gene is not matched at one end of the junction; a read error may be the cause. The chain is built from TRBV7-9 and TRBJ1-2; no clear D. Germline loops: CDR1 SEHNR, CDR2 FQNEAQ (reference sequence). This CDR3 is built from 16 residues. The CDR3 coding sequence is TGCGCCAGCAGCCAAGCCAGTGCCGGGTCTAACTATGGCTACACCTTC. It specifies CASSQASAGSNYGYTF.

This rearrangement joins TRBV29-1 to TRBJ2-3; D call uncertain. CDR1 and CDR2 (germline): SQVTM, ANQGSEA. CDR3 length: 12 residues. The ends were cut back, 4 bases at V and 2 bases at J, with 7 bases in the middle. This CDR3 reads CSVGAATDTQYF. CDR3 DNA sequence: TGCAGCGTTGGGGCAGCCACAGATACGCAGTATTTT.

This clonotype has only one observation. Being one base from a much bigger clone, this may be a read error. The conserved closing phenylalanine or tryptophan is absent in this CDR3, likely reflecting a read error. The chain recombines TRBV5-1 with TRBJ2-7; no reliable D call. The CDR3 covers 13 residues. The V and J ends lost 0 bases and 3 bases respectively, with 7 bases between them. Germline V gene sequence: CDR1 SGHRS, CDR2 YFSETQ. Here the CDR3 DNA reads TGCGCCAGCAGCTTGGGACTCCTCTACGAGCAGTACCTC. Translated, it gives CASSLGLLYEQYL.

This clonotype is a singleton in its sample. The V call is TRBV14, the J call TRBJ1-1; no clear D gene. Germline CDR1 SGHDN, CDR2 FVKESK. The V gene lost 3 bases and the J gene lost 7 bases, with 15 bases spanning the gap. This CDR3 has 14 amino acids. The CDR3 region has the DNA TGTGCCAGCAGCCAGGCCGGACGGACTAATGAAGCTTTCTTT. Its translation: CASSQAGRTNEAFF.

The J gene is TRBJ2-2, the V gene TRBV5-8, with 9 positions matching TRBD1. Germline-derived CDR1 and CDR2 are SGHTS and YDEGEE. This CDR3 contains 15 residues. V lost 6 bases and J lost 6; bases outside the gene matches: 9. The CDR3 nucleotides read TGTGCCAGCAATCCGGGACAGGGTATCGCCGGGGAGCTGTTTTTT. The encoded protein is CASNPGQGIAGELFF.